The 12 T cell receptor beta chains in this list originate from one sample, sequenced in a study of CD8+ T cells in alopecia areata. The sequencing template was cDNA reverse transcribed from extracted RNA. The table came from immunoSEQ multiplex PCR; TCRdb's copy has only in-frame clones and leaves some out. The sample lists 30,000 to 40,000 clones; 60% to 85% were seen once. Material for sequencing was NKG2D-low CD8+ T cells sorted from blood. The receptors were gathered from a human donor with alopecia areata.

This chain connects TRBV7-9 to TRBJ2-1; TRBD2 matches 13 bases. Per the germline V gene, CDR1 is SEHNR and CDR2 is FQNEAQ (reference sequence). CDR3 length: 16 amino acids. J gave up 8 bases and V 4 bases, and 8 bases lay outside the gene matches. The CDR3 sequence: CASSSRTSGSGDEQFF. Written as DNA, the CDR3 is TGTGCCAGCAGCTCAAGGACTAGCGGGAGTGGGGATGAGCAGTTCTTC.

Only a few counts were recorded for this clone. This chain joins TRBV7-9 and TRBJ2-5; TRBD1 matches at 10 bases. The CDR3 has 15 residues. J was trimmed by 1 base and V by 5 bases; bases with no gene match: 4. The germline gives CDR1 SEHNR, CDR2 FQNEAQ (reference sequence). CDR3 sequence: CASSRRDRGQETQYF. DNA of the CDR3: TGTGCCAGCAGCCGCCGGGACAGGGGCCAAGAGACCCAGTACTTC.

V gene TRBV27 combines with J gene TRBJ2-7; no reliable D call. Germline CDR1 is MNHEY and CDR2 is SMNVEV (reference sequence). Trimming stripped 0 bases from V and 3 bases from J, with 6 bases between. The CDR3 covers 13 residues. As DNA, the CDR3 is TGTGCCAGCAGTTTATCGATGGTCTACGAGCAGTACTTC. Residues: CASSLSMVYEQYF.

The chain has TRBV29-1 and TRBJ2-1, with D uncertain. In germline, CDR1 is SQVTM, CDR2 ANQGSEA. V dropped 3 bases and J dropped 9 bases, with 12 bases sitting between them. The CDR3 totals 12 residues. The CDR3, as DNA: TGCAGCGTTGATGTCCAGTTTGGTGAGCAGTTCTTC. Translating gives CSVDVQFGEQFF.

The V gene is TRBV4-2, the J gene TRBJ2-7; possible D gene TRBD1, 5 bases. The V end lost 4 bases, the J end lost 2 bases, and 21 bases lay between the germline ends. This CDR3 is built from 17 residues. CDR1 is LGHNA, CDR2 YNFKEQ, per germline. CDR3 sequence: CASSLSPGQGEAYEQYF. The CDR3 DNA reads as TGTGCCAGCAGCCTTTCTCCTGGGCAGGGTGAGGCCTACGAGCAGTACTTC.

The chain recombines TRBV19 with TRBJ2-1, with D possibly being TRBD1 (6 bases). V was trimmed by 7 bases and J by 3 bases, leaving 16 bases between them. This CDR3 comprises 15 residues. From germline, CDR1 is LNHDA and CDR2 SQIVND (reference sequence). The CDR3 spells CASKEWDTSYNEQFF. CDR3 DNA sequence: TGTGCCAGTAAGGAATGGGACACCAGCTACAATGAGCAGTTCTTC.

J is TRBJ2-4 and V is TRBV4-1; 7 bases are a match to TRBD2. Germline V gene lookup returns CDR1 MGHRA and CDR2 YSYEKL. The ends lost 0 bases at V and 6 bases at J; junction bases unmatched: 8. This CDR3 is built from 16 residues. The DNA for the CDR3 is TGCGCCAGCAGCCAAGATCGTGGATCGGGGGGAAACATTCAGTACTTC. Protein sequence: CASSQDRGSGGNIQYF.

V is TRBV7-9 and J is TRBJ2-7; D perhaps matches TRBD1 (5 bases). The V gene's germline CDR1 is SEHNR and CDR2 FQNEAQ (reference sequence). The V end was cut by 2 bases, the J end by 3 bases, with 17 bases between. The CDR3 is 16 residues long. As DNA, the CDR3 is TGTGCCAGCAGCTTACGAAAGGGGTTAGACGGCTACGAGCAGTACTTC. This sequence encodes CASSLRKGLDGYEQYF.

The rearrangement joins TRBV5-1 to TRBJ1-1, with a possible D match to TRBD1 (6 bases). The germline gives CDR1 SGHRS, CDR2 YFSETQ. V was shortened by 3 bases and J by 1 base, with 16 bases between the two germline ends. This CDR3 has 16 residues. The CDR3 region is CASSSPQGLGNTEAFF. In nucleotides, the CDR3 is TGCGCCAGCAGCTCCCCTCAGGGGCTCGGGAACACTGAAGCTTTCTTT.

The genes are TRBV4-3 and TRBJ1-2; 8 nucleotides match TRBD1. The CDR3 has 19 residues. With V trimmed by 0 bases and J by 1 base, 13 bases remained unmatched. Germline CDR1 reads LGHNA; CDR2 reads YSLEER. CDR3 DNA: TGCGCCAGCAGCCAAGATAAAGAGTGGGGACAGGCCCTTAACTATGGCTACACCTTC. Its translation: CASSQDKEWGQALNYGYTF.

V usage is TRBV6-5 and J usage is TRBJ2-1; the match to TRBD1 covers 9 bases. The CDR3 contains 14 residues. Germline-derived CDR1 and CDR2 are MNHEY and SVGAGI. Trimming cost V 6 bases and J 2 bases; bases outside gene matches: 2. The CDR3 is CASSGQGPYNEQFF. CDR3 DNA: TGTGCCAGCAGCGGACAGGGGCCCTACAATGAGCAGTTCTTC.

The J gene is TRBJ1-1, the V gene TRBV4-1; 7 nucleotides match TRBD1. The V gene's germline CDR1 is MGHRA and CDR2 YSYEKL. The CDR3 totals 17 residues. V shed 4 bases, J shed 1 base, and the junction held 12 bases outside the gene matches. CDR3 DNA: TGCGCCAGCAGCCCACAAACAGGGGAAACGCCGAACACTGAAGCTTTCTTT. It translates to CASSPQTGETPNTEAFF.